The present T cell receptor beta chain was sequenced within a study of T cells in Graves' hyperthyroidism and ophthalmopathy. This clonotype was seen repeatedly, ten times or more. The hyperthyroidism was newly diagnosed and had lasted under 2 months; the patients were aged 18 to 65. From 8.5 to 10 ml of fresh peripheral blood, PBMCs were isolated. This CDR3 is built from 15 residues. Trimming cost V 7 bases and J 5 bases, with 23 bases left between them. CDR1 is SQVTM, CDR2 ANQGSEA, per germline. Amplification of TCR beta CDR3 regions was performed using RNA transcripts as template. Primed by the HTBI set, a first-round RT-PCR was run on the TCR CDR3. TCRdb ran MiXCR on the multiplex PCR reads and lists one entry per CDR3 protein. The sample has fewer than 450,000 distinct CDR3 sequences, approximately 18% seen once.

J is TRBJ2-5 and V is TRBV29-1, with D possibly being TRBD1 (5 bases). The TCR sequence derives from a woman aged 30 to 39 with Graves' hyperthyroidism that later progressed to Graves' ophthalmopathy. The specimen sequenced was blood. The CDR3 loop is CSARRGFGIEETQYF. The CDR3 DNA sequence: TGCAGCGCCCGAAGGGGTTTTGGAATTGAGGAGACCCAGTACTTC. Supplemented by reference TRBV29-1 and TRBJ2-5, the full variable domain reads SAVISQKPSRDICQRGTSLTIQCQVDSQVTMMFWYRQQPGQSLTLIATANQGSEATYESGFVIDKFPISRPNLTFSTLTVSNMSPEDSSIYLCSARRGFGIEETQYFGPGTRLLVL.